This T cell receptor beta chain was recorded in a study of T cell clonotyping in hematopoietic cell transplantation. Study as a whole: Recipient samples before transplant were obtained post-cytoreduction. Points from the study as a whole: Graft donor and pretransplant recipient Inverse Simpson Index values predicted broader posttransplant TCR diversity.

Profiling relied on immunoSEQ multiplex PCR, and the TCRdb table lists in-frame clones only, not all of them. The table includes around 27,000 clones, around 70% detected once. Germline V gives CDR1 SGHTA, CDR2 FQGTGA. V was pared by 5 bases and J by 5 bases, with 11 bases of the junction left unmatched. The CDR3 loop spans 16 amino acids. Described time point: recipient sample about 28 days before transplant, after cytoreduction. This clone was observed a handful of times. Its specificity is unknown. This clonotype was sampled from a man over 45 with myelodysplastic syndrome. Some clones in this sample may be carry-over from other donors' samples. Material: peripheral blood mononuclear cells, obtained before stem cell transplant. This chain links TRBV7-3 with TRBJ2-2; 7 bases fit TRBD1. The CDR3 coding sequence is TGTGCCAGCAGCCCCGGATCGACAGGGCTAACCGGGGAGCTGTTTTTT. The encoded protein is CASSPGSTGLTGELFF.